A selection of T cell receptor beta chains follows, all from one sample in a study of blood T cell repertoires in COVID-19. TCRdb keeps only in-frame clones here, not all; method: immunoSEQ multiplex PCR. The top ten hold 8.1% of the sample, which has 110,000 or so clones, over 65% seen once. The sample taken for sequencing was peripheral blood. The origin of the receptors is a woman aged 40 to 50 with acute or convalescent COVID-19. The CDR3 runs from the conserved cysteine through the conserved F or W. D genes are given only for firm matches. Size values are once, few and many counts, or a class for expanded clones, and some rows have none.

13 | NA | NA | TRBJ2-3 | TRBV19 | TGTGCCAGTAGTACTGGGGACACCGATACGCAGTATTTT | CASSTGDTDTQYF
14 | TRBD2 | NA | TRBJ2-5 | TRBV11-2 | TGTGCCAGCAGCCCCACGTCGGGGGGGGAGACCCAGTACTTC | CASSPTSGGETQYF
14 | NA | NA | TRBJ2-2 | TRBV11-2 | TGTGCCAGCAGCTCAAGACTGAACACCGGGGAGCTGTTTTTT | CASSSRLNTGELFF
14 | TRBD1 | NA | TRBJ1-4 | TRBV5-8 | TGTGCCAGCAGAACGACAGGGGCGGGTGAAAAACTGTTTTTT | CASRTTGAGEKLFF
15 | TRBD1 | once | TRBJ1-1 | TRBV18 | TGTGCCAGCTCACCACCGACAGGGGTGAACACTGAAGCTTTCTTT | CASSPPTGVNTEAFF
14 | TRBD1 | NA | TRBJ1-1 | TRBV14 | TGTGCCAGCAGCCGGACAGGGATCTTGACTGAAGCTTTCTTT | CASSRTGILTEAFF
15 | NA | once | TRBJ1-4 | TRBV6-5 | TGTGCCAGCAGTTACTATAGGGGAACTAATGAAAAACTGTTTTTT | CASSYYRGTNEKLFF
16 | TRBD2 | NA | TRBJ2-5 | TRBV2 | TGTGCCAGCAGTGAAAGGATAGCGGGGGGGCGGGAGACCCAGTACTTC | CASSERIAGGRETQYF
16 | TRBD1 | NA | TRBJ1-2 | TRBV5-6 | TGTGCCAGCAGCTTGGACTACAATCCAGGGGGGTATGGCTACACCTTC | CASSLDYNPGGYGYTF
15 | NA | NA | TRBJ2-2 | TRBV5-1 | TGCGCCAGCCGGAACAACCGAGCAGGCACCGGGGAGCTGTTTTTT | CASRNNRAGTGELFF
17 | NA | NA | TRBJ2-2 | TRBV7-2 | TGTGCCAGCAGCGCCCATCCCGGCAGGACGGCGGGCGGGGAGCTGTTTTTT | CASSAHPGRTAGGELFF
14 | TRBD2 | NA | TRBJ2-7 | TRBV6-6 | TGTGCCAGCAGTACTAGCGGGGGGGCCTACGAGCAGTACTTC | CASSTSGGAYEQYF
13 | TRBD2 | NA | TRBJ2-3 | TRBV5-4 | TGTGCCAGCAGACGCGGGGGTGCAGATACGCAGTATTTT | CASRRGGADTQYF
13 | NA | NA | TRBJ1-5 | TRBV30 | TGTGCCTGGGGCGTGGGAGCCAATCAGCCCCAGCATTTT | CAWGVGANQPQHF
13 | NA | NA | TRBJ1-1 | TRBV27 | TGTGCCAGCAGCCGCCGGGAGGCCACTGAAGCTTTCTTT | CASSRREATEAFF
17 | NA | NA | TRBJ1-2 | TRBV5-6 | TGTGCCAGCACCGGGGGACTCACTTCTCCTATGAACTATGGCTACACCTTC | CASTGGLTSPMNYGYTF
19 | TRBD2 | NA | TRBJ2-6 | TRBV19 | TGTGCCAGTAGTCCCCTCGGAGCGGGGGGGCGGTCTGGGGCCAACGTCCTGACTTTC | CASSPLGAGGRSGANVLTF
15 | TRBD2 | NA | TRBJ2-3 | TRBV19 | TGTGCCAGTAGTAAACCGGCGGGGGGCACAGATACGCAGTATTTT | CASSKPAGGTDTQYF
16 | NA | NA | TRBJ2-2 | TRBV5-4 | TGTGCCAGCAGCTTGGAACAGGGCGGAAACACCGGGGAGCTGTTTTTT | CASSLEQGGNTGELFF
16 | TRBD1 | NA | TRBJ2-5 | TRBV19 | TGTGCCAGTTCGAGGGCAGGGGGCGAGCGATGGGAGACCCAGTACTTC | CASSRAGGERWETQYF
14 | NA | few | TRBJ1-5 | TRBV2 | TGTGCCAGCAGTAATCAGGGGAACGGGCAGCCCCAGCATTTT | CASSNQGNGQPQHF
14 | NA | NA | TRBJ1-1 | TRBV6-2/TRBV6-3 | TGTGCCAGCAGCCTCGTTGGAGGGACCACTGAAGCTTTCTTT | CASSLVGGTTEAFF
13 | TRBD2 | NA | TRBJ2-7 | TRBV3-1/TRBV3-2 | TGTGCCAGCAGCCGTAGCGGGGGTTACGAGCAGTACTTC | CASSRSGGYEQYF
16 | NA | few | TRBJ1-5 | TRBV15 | TGTGCCACCAGCAGAGATCGAGGCGGGGCAAGTCAGCCCCAGCATTTT | CATSRDRGGASQPQHF
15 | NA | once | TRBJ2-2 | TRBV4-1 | TGCGCCAGCAGCCAAGGAACACCGAACACCGGGGAGCTGTTTTTT | CASSQGTPNTGELFF
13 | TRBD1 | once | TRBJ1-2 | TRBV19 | TGTGCCAGTTCCCTAAGACAGGGTGATGGCTACACCTTC | CASSLRQGDGYTF
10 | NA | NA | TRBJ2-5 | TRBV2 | TGTGCCAGCTCCCAGTGGACCCAGTACTTC | CASSQWTQYF
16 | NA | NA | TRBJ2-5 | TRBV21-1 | TGTGCCCCCAGGCGAGGGAACCCTAGGTACCAAGAGACCCAGTACTTC | CAPRRGNPRYQETQYF
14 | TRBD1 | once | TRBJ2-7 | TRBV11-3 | TGTGCCAGCAGCCCAGGACAGGGAATGGATGAGCAGTACTTC | CASSPGQGMDEQYF
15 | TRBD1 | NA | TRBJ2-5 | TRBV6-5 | TGTGCCAGCAGTACTCGGGACAGATTCCAAGAGACCCAGTACTTC | CASSTRDRFQETQYF
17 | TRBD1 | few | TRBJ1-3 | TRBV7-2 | TGTGCCAGCAGCGCGGGGGGACAGGGGATCTCTGGAAACACCATATATTTT | CASSAGGQGISGNTIYF
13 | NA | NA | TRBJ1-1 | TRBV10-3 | TGTGCCATCAGTGAGTTCCCGGCGGCTGAAGCTTTCTTT | CAISEFPAAEAFF
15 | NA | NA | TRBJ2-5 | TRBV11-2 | TGTGCCAGCAGCTTAGGACAGGTTCCCCAAGAGACCCAGTACTTC | CASSLGQVPQETQYF
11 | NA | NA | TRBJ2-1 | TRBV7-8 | TGTGCCAGCAGCTCCTTTAATGAGCAGTTCTTC | CASSSFNEQFF
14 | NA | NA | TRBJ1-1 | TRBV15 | TGTGCCACCAGCAGAGCCACAGGGTCTGTTGAAGCTTTCTTT | CATSRATGSVEAFF
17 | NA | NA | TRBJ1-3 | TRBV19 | TGTGCCAGTAGTTGGGGCAGTTCAATCCACCTGCGAAACACCATATATTTT | CASSWGSSIHLRNTIYF
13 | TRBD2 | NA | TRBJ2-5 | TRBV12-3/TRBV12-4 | TGTGCCAGCAGGACAAGCGGGGCAGAGACCCAGTACTTC | CASRTSGAETQYF
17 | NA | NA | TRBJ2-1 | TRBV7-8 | TGTGCCAGCAGCTTACGAGGGCGGGGGCGCCGGGACAATGAGCAGTTCTTC | CASSLRGRGRRDNEQFF
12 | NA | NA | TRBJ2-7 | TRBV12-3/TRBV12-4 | TGTGCCAGCAGTTTGGCTCGCTCAGAGCAGTACTTC | CASSLARSEQYF